These 30 T cell receptor beta chains were all obtained from the same sample, sequenced in a study of cytomegalovirus exposure and HLA in healthy donors. Sequenced by immunoSEQ multiplex PCR; TCRdb stores in-frame clones only, minus some. The table lists roughly 130,000 clones, roughly 86% of them singletons. Sequencing was carried out using PBMCs. These receptors originate from a young woman in good health and CMV-seronegative.

The chain links TRBV6-5 to TRBJ2-2; 7 nucleotides agree with TRBD1. From germline, CDR1 is MNHEY and CDR2 SVGAGI. The CDR3 loop spans 15 amino acids. The trim removed 5 bases at V and 5 bases at J, leaving 8 bases unmatched. This CDR3 is CASSRQGRRTGELFF. The CDR3 DNA reads TGTGCCAGCAGTAGACAGGGACGGAGGACCGGGGAGCTGTTTTTT.

The chain combines TRBV9 with TRBJ2-5; TRBD1 matches 7 bases. This CDR3 comprises 13 residues. V was pared by 0 bases and J by 7 bases, with 3 bases of the junction left unmatched. Germline assignment: CDR1 SGDLS and CDR2 YYNGEE. The CDR3 reads CASSVDPGGTQYF. CDR3 coding DNA: TGTGCCAGCAGCGTAGATCCAGGGGGGACCCAGTACTTC.

The chain carries TRBV4-3 and TRBJ2-1, with TRBD1 matching 9 bases. Trimming cost V 1 base and J 6 bases; bases outside gene matches: 10. Germline-derived CDR1 and CDR2 are LGHNA and YSLEER. The CDR3 extends over 17 amino acids. The CDR3 reads CASSQAPGTGIFNEQFF. CDR3 sequence (DNA): TGCGCCAGCAGCCAAGCCCCCGGGACAGGGATTTTCAATGAGCAGTTCTTC.

This clone was counted a few times. This chain connects TRBV2 to TRBJ1-6, with TRBD1 identical over 8 bases. The CDR3 covers 15 residues. CDR1 SNHLY and CDR2 FYNNEI come from the germline V gene. V was clipped by 6 bases and J by 9 bases; unmatched bases: 10. DNA of the CDR3: TGTGCCAGCAGGAAGGACAGGGCCAAGGGTTCACCCCTCCACTTT. This encodes CASRKDRAKGSPLHF.

J is TRBJ2-7 and V is TRBV27; 10 positions agree with TRBD1. V shed 4 bases and J 4 bases; nucleotides not matched to a gene: 4. The germline V gene encodes CDR1 MNHEY and CDR2 SMNVEV (reference sequence). The CDR3 spans 14 residues. The CDR3 region has the DNA TGTGCCAGCAGTTCCCGGGACAGGGGATACGAGCAGTACTTC. Residues: CASSSRDRGYEQYF.

V is TRBV7-4 and J is TRBJ1-5, with TRBD1 as a possible D gene (6 bases). The V end lost 1 base, the J end lost 0 bases, and 13 bases lay between the germline ends. Germline V CDR1 and CDR2: SGHVT, SQSDAQ. CDR3 length: 17 residues. The CDR3 region has the DNA TGTGCCAGCAGCTTAGAGGGGGGGGAATATAGCAATCAGCCCCAGCATTTT. Translating gives CASSLEGGEYSNQPQHF.

The J gene is TRBJ1-6, the V gene TRBV5-4; D not certain. V was cut by 5 bases and J by 10 bases, with 10 bases left in between. The CDR3 length is 12 residues. CDR1 and CDR2 (germline): SGHNT, YYREEE (reference sequence). The CDR3 DNA reads as TGTGCCAGCAGTAAGCCGGGGTCACCCCTCCACTTT. Translating it yields CASSKPGSPLHF. The complete variable domain, with remaining parts taken from reference TRBV5-4 and TRBJ1-6, reads ETGVTQSPTHLIKTRGQQVTLRCSSQSGHNTVSWYQQALGQGPQFIFQYYREEENGRGNFPPRFSGLQFPNYSSELNVNALELDDSALYLCASSKPGSPLHFGNGTRLTVT.

The V call is TRBV19, the J call TRBJ2-1, with 9 bases that match TRBD1. V lost 3 bases, J lost 3 bases, and 6 bases stayed unmatched. The CDR3 length is 16 residues. CDR1 and CDR2 (germline): LNHDA, SQIVND (reference sequence). The CDR3 nucleotides are TGTGCCAGTAGTATCGGTGGACAGGGGTACTACAATGAGCAGTTCTTC. This translates into CASSIGGQGYYNEQFF. Full variable domain (remainder filled in from reference TRBV19 and TRBJ2-1): DGGITQSPKYLFRKEGQNVTLSCEQNLNHDAMYWYRQDPGQGLRLIYYSQIVNDFQKGDIAEGYSVSREKKESFPLTVTSAQKNPTAFYLCASSIGGQGYYNEQFFGPGTRLTVL.

This clone was counted a few times. The V call is TRBV19, the J call TRBJ1-6; 11 nucleotides line up with TRBD1. The CDR3 totals 17 residues. V shed 5 bases, J shed 3 bases, and the junction held 6 bases outside the gene matches. Germline CDR1 and CDR2: LNHDA and SQIVND (reference sequence). The CDR3, as DNA: TGTGCCAGTAGTCACGGGACAGGGGGGGTCTATAATTCACCCCTCCACTTT. This gives the protein CASSHGTGGVYNSPLHF.

Here the CDR3 DNA reads TGTGCCAGCAGCCCACAGGGTTTGGGACTAACTGAAGCTTTCTTT. It yields the protein CASSPQGLGLTEAFF. V and J are TRBV9 and TRBJ1-1; a weak D match, TRBD1 (6 bases). Germline values: CDR1 SGDLS, CDR2 YYNGEE. V was pared by 4 bases and J by 5 bases, with 18 bases between. The CDR3 spans 15 residues.

The chain uses TRBV10-2 and TRBJ1-2; TRBD1 aligns across 8 bases. After removal of 0 bases from V and 5 bases from J, the junction contained 8 bases not matched to a gene. Germline values: CDR1 WSHSY, CDR2 SAAADI. The CDR3 sequence is 16 residues long. The CDR3 reads CASSESSGGYGYGYTF. The CDR3 DNA follows: TGCGCCAGCAGTGAGTCTTCAGGGGGCTACGGATATGGCTACACCTTC.

The chain uses TRBV5-4 and TRBJ2-4; D remains ambiguous. Trimming left V 0 bases short and J 0 bases short, with 4 bases between. CDR3 length: 14 residues. The V gene's germline CDR1 is SGHNT and CDR2 YYREEE (reference sequence). CDR3 in DNA: TGTGCCAGCAGCTTGGATCTAGCCAAAAACATTCAGTACTTC. Translation gives CASSLDLAKNIQYF.

The chain couples TRBV5-1 to TRBJ2-1; tentative D call: TRBD1 (6 bases). Germline V gene data show CDR1 as SGHRS and CDR2 as YFSETQ. The CDR3 has 13 residues. Trimming shortened V by 4 bases and J by 5 bases, and 10 bases separated the two germline ends. The CDR3 nucleotides read TGCGCCAGCAGCAGTTACAGGGACAATGAGCAGTTCTTC. This sequence encodes CASSSYRDNEQFF.

The rearrangement joins TRBV11-2 to TRBJ2-7, with a weak D call TRBD2 (6 bases). Germline V gene lookup returns CDR1 SGHAT and CDR2 FQNNGV. V lost 4 bases, J lost 0 bases, and 13 bases lay in between. The CDR3 spans 15 residues. CDR3 residues: CASSYRGRGSYEQYF. The DNA of the CDR3 is TGTGCCAGCAGCTACCGAGGGCGGGGCTCCTACGAGCAGTACTTC. The full variable domain, with the rest looked up from reference TRBV11-2 and TRBJ2-7, is EAGVAQSPRYKIIEKRQSVAFWCNPISGHATLYWYQQILGQGPKLLIQFQNNGVVDDSQLPKDRFSAERLKGVDSTLKIQPAKLEDSAVYLCASSYRGRGSYEQYFGPGTRLTVT.

The rearrangement links TRBV5-6 to TRBJ1-2; 8 bases fit TRBD1. Germline CDR1 reads SGHDT; CDR2 reads YYEEEE. There are 19 residues in the CDR3. After removal of 1 base from V and 1 base from J, the junction contained 15 bases not matched to a gene. The CDR3 nucleotides read TGTGCCAGCAGCTTGATAGGCTCGTCAGGGGGCGCGGGTAACTATGGCTACACCTTC. Translation: CASSLIGSSGGAGNYGYTF.

The V gene is TRBV6-5, the J gene TRBJ2-2; TRBD2 aligns across 8 bases. CDR1 is MNHEY, CDR2 SVGAGI, per germline. Trimming cost V 4 bases and J 6 bases; bases outside gene matches: 4. The CDR3 spans 14 residues. The CDR3 nucleotides read TGTGCCAGCAGTTCGGGGGGGGCGGCCGGGGAGCTGTTTTTT. Encoded protein: CASSSGGAAGELFF.

The V call is TRBV29-1, the J call TRBJ1-3, with D perhaps matching TRBD1 (5 bases). The V end lost 6 bases, the J end lost 2 bases, and 11 bases lay between the germline ends. The CDR3 extends over 13 amino acids. Germline V gene lookup returns CDR1 SQVTM and CDR2 ANQGSEA. In DNA form, the CDR3 reads TGCAGCGTGACAGTGTCTACTGGAAACACCATATATTTT. Protein product: CSVTVSTGNTIYF.

The rearrangement joins TRBV7-2 to TRBJ2-4, with a weak D call TRBD1 (6 bases). V lost 1 base to trimming and J lost 1 base, with 11 bases between them. Per germline, CDR1 SGHTA and CDR2 FQGNSA. CDR3 length: 16 residues. CDR3 DNA: TGTGCCAGCAGCTTAGTGGGGGCTAGGGCCAAAAACATTCAGTACTTC. Amino acids: CASSLVGARAKNIQYF.

This clone was seen at least ten times. V usage is TRBV15 and J usage is TRBJ1-2; 8 positions match TRBD1. The CDR3 is 13 amino acids. Losses at the gene ends were 9 bases for V and 8 bases for J; bases not matched to a gene: 11. Germline V CDR1 and CDR2: LNHNV, YYDKDF (reference sequence). The CDR3 protein is CATRPSGGDGYTF. Written as DNA, the CDR3 is TGTGCCACTAGGCCCTCAGGGGGCGACGGCTACACCTTC.

V and J are TRBV4-1 and TRBJ1-1; D possibly corresponds to TRBD1 (6 bases). V was pared by 2 bases and J by 8 bases, with 12 bases between. Germline CDR1 and CDR2: MGHRA and YSYEKL. The CDR3 totals 13 residues. As DNA, the CDR3 is TGCGCCAGCAGCCAAAACCCCGGGACAGAAGCTTTCTTT. It specifies CASSQNPGTEAFF.

The chain recombines TRBV2 with TRBJ1-1, with D unclear. The V gene lost 6 bases and the J gene lost 4 bases, with 12 bases spanning the gap. The CDR3 runs 13 residues. From germline, CDR1 is SNHLY and CDR2 FYNNEI. The CDR3 nucleotides are TGTGCCAGCAGGACCACAGCAGGCACTGAAGCTTTCTTT. It encodes CASRTTAGTEAFF. The variable domain in full, completed from reference TRBV2 and TRBJ1-1, reads EPEVTQTPSHQVTQMGQEVILRCVPISNHLYFYWYRQILGQKVEFLVSFYNNEISEKSEIFDDQFSVERPDGSNFTLKIRSTKLEDSAMYFCASRTTAGTEAFFGQGTRLTVV.

The chain couples TRBV14 to TRBJ1-2; D might be TRBD1 (5 bases). Trimming stripped 4 bases from V and 2 bases from J, with 8 bases between. The CDR3 spans 13 residues. Germline lookup yields CDR1 SGHDN and CDR2 FVKESK. The DNA of the CDR3 is TGTGCCAGCAGCCCCAGGGCCAACTATGGCTACACCTTC. This codes for CASSPRANYGYTF.

The V and J genes are TRBV28 and TRBJ1-2, with TRBD1 identical over 7 bases. The germline V gene encodes CDR1 MDHEN and CDR2 SYDVKM. The V segment lost 3 bases and the J segment 6 bases; nucleotides outside the gene matches: 7. The CDR3 totals 14 residues. DNA for the CDR3: TGTGCCAGCAGTTTTCGGACAGGCCAGAATGGCTACACCTTC. It encodes CASSFRTGQNGYTF.

The V gene is TRBV2, the J gene TRBJ1-3; D possibly corresponds to TRBD1 (5 bases). V was shortened by 6 bases and J by 0 bases, with 9 bases between the two germline ends. The CDR3 length is 14 residues. The germline gives CDR1 SNHLY, CDR2 FYNNEI. The CDR3 coding sequence is TGTGCCAGCAGCAGGGATCACTCTGGAAACACCATATATTTT. This sequence encodes CASSRDHSGNTIYF.

This clone was detected once. This CDR3 is CASSDSGAKNIQYF. The CDR3 nucleotides are TGTGCCAGCTCAGATAGCGGAGCCAAAAACATTCAGTACTTC. The chain carries TRBV18 and TRBJ2-4, with a possible D match to TRBD2 (6 bases). Germline V gene sequence: CDR1 KGHSH, CDR2 LQKENI. With 5 bases removed from V and 0 bases from J, the gap between germline ends came to 8 bases. The CDR3 is made up of 14 amino acids. The full variable domain, completed using reference TRBV18 and TRBJ2-4, is NAGVMQNPRHLVRRRGQEARLRCSPMKGHSHVYWYRQLPEEGLKFMVYLQKENIIDESGMPKERFSAEFPKEGPSILRIQQVVRGDSAAYFCASSDSGAKNIQYFGAGTRLSVL.

J is TRBJ2-5 and V is TRBV12-5; 9 bases are a match to TRBD1. Germline V gene lookup returns CDR1 LGHNT and CDR2 FRNRAP. Trimming cost V 5 bases and J 4 bases; bases outside gene matches: 11. The CDR3 runs to 16 residues. The CDR3 sequence is CASGTGTGKQGETQYF. The CDR3 DNA follows: TGTGCTAGTGGTACCGGGACAGGGAAGCAGGGAGAGACCCAGTACTTC.

A single count supports this clone. This rearrangement joins TRBV2 to TRBJ2-1; 7 bases are shared with TRBD1. V trimming: 7 bases; J trimming: 5 bases; junction bases outside the gene matches: 8. The CDR3 loop spans 14 amino acids. Germline assignment: CDR1 SNHLY and CDR2 FYNNEI. CDR3 nucleotides: TGTGCCAGCAATTGGGACAGACAAAACAATGAGCAGTTCTTC. Protein: CASNWDRQNNEQFF.

This chain uses TRBV10-3 with TRBJ2-7; no reliable D call. Trimming stripped 6 bases from V and 1 base from J, with 13 bases between. The CDR3 is 14 amino acids. Germline lookup yields CDR1 ENHRY and CDR2 SYGVKD. CDR3 in DNA: TGTGCCATCAGAGCGTATGGGTCGTCCTACGAGCAGTACTTC. Translating it yields CAIRAYGSSYEQYF.

The chain is built from TRBV13 and TRBJ1-1, with 8 positions matching TRBD1. This CDR3 comprises 15 residues. CDR1 is PRHDT and CDR2 is FYEKMQ in the germline V gene (reference sequence). V shed 2 bases and J 5 bases; nucleotides not matched to a gene: 7. The CDR3 reads CASSLRGTGETEAFF. In DNA, the CDR3 is TGTGCCAGCAGCTTAAGGGGGACAGGAGAAACTGAAGCTTTCTTT.

The rearrangement joins TRBV10-3 to TRBJ1-1; D may be TRBD1 (5 bases). Germline V gene sequence: CDR1 ENHRY, CDR2 SYGVKD. The CDR3 is 13 residues long. The V end was cut by 8 bases, the J end by 6 bases, with 16 bases between. This CDR3 is CAIGAGSLAEAFF. CDR3 in DNA: TGTGCCATCGGGGCAGGCTCCCTTGCTGAAGCTTTCTTT.